This TCR beta chain was found in a study of blood T cell repertoires in COVID-19. Study context: T cells, B-cell-depleted T cells, or PBMCs provided the cDNA or gDNA that served as material.

In the authors' methods: Estimated nucleated cell counts came from reference gene primer amplification. Generated by immunoSEQ multiplex PCR, the TCRdb table keeps only in-frame clones and is missing some. The D gene and trimming were derived from the DNA, and the V and J assignments and clone size from that table. The sample carries 200,000 to 250,000 clones, 86% recorded once. V was clipped by 6 bases and J by 5 bases; unmatched bases: 6. CDR3 length: 14 residues. Germline V lookup: CDR1 MDHEN, CDR2 SYDVKM. This clonotype was sampled from a woman aged 45-65 years with COVID-19, enrolled during active disease. The sequenced sample consisted of peripheral blood. This sequence joins TRBV28 and TRBJ1-3, with TRBD1 identical over 8 bases. The CDR3 here is CASSLQGARNTIYF. The CDR3 nucleotides read TGTGCCAGCAGCCTCCAGGGGGCTAGAAACACCATATATTTT. The full variable domain, its missing parts supplied by reference TRBV28 and TRBJ1-3, is DVKVTQSSRYLVKRTGEKVFLECVQDMDHENMFWYRQDPGLGLRLIYFSYDVKMKEKGDIPEGYSVSREKKERFSLILESASTNQTSMYLCASSLQGARNTIYFGEGSWLTVV.